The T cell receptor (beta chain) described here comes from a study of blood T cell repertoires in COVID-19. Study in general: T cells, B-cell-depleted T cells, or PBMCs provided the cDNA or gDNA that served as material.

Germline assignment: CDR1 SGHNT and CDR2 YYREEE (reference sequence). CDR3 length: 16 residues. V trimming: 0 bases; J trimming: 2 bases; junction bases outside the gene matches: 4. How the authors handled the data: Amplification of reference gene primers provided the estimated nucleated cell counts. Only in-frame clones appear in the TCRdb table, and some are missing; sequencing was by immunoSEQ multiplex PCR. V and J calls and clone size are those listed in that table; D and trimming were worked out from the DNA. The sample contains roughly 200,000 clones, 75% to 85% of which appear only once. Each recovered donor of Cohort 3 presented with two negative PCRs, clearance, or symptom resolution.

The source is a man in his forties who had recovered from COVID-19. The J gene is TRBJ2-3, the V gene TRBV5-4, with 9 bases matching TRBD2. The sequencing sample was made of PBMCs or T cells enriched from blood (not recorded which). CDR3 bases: TGTGCCAGCAGCTTGGACGCTAGCGGGAACACAGATACGCAGTATTTT. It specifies CASSLDASGNTDTQYF.